This entry concerns a single T cell receptor beta chain. The sample belongs to a study of blood T cell repertoires in COVID-19. This CDR3 has 12 amino acids. Trimming removed 5 bases from V and 2 bases from J, with 6 bases in between. Germline V gene sequence: CDR1 SNHLY, CDR2 FYNNEI. Assay used: immunoSEQ multiplex PCR; TCRdb lists only in-frame clones, some missing. The data hold over 200,000 clones, with 88% observed a single time. The J gene is TRBJ1-2, the V gene TRBV2; D gene uncertain. This TCR derives from a woman aged 40 to 50 with acute COVID-19. The sample consisted of PBMCs or T cells enriched from blood (not recorded which). The CDR3 sequence: CASSQQNYGYTF. CDR3 DNA: TGTGCCAGCAGTCAACAGAACTATGGCTACACCTTC.